Shown below are 13 T cell receptor beta chains from a single sample sequenced in a study of T cell repertoires in cytomegalovirus infection (dated by TCRdb to between 2018 and 2020). Sequencing was carried out with an Illumina HiSeq 1500. TCRdb took the public reads, trimmed them with fastp at Q25, ran MiXCR for clone calling and kept in-frame beta chains. Entries are consolidated by CDR3 protein sequence, retaining the most common genes and DNA. The sample table lists 100,000 to 150,000 distinct CDR3 sequences, roughly 9% of them with a count of one. The ten top clones hold about a tenth of the sample. Material for sequencing was PBMCs. The source of these receptors is a human donor in good health (CMV status not recorded). Some clones in this sample may be carry-over from other donors' samples.

At least ten counts were recorded for this clonotype. The chain carries TRBV29-1 and TRBJ1-2; D possibly corresponds to TRBD1 (5 bases). The CDR3 has 12 residues. The V and J ends lost 2 bases and 7 bases respectively, with 11 bases between them. Germline CDR1 is SQVTM and CDR2 is ANQGSEA. The CDR3 sequence is CSVESGRSGYTF. CDR3 nucleotide sequence: TGCAGCGTTGAATCAGGGAGGAGTGGCTACACCTTC. Supplemented by reference TRBV29-1 and TRBJ1-2, the full variable domain reads SAVISQKPSRDICQRGTSLTIQCQVDSQVTMMFWYRQQPGQSLTLIATANQGSEATYESGFVIDKFPISRPNLTFSTLTVSNMSPEDSSIYLCSVESGRSGYTFGSGTRLTVV.

Only a few counts were recorded for this clonotype. The chain links TRBV15 to TRBJ2-7; D is perhaps TRBD2 (6 bases). The V gene's germline CDR1 is LNHNV and CDR2 YYDKDF (reference sequence). The CDR3 length is 14 residues. Trimming pared 1 base from V and 7 bases from J, leaving 14 bases between. CDR3 in amino acids: CATSRVLAGIEQYF. The DNA for the CDR3 is TGTGCCACCAGCAGAGTACTAGCTGGGATAGAGCAGTACTTC.

This clonotype has more than one count but fewer than ten. V is TRBV2 and J is TRBJ1-5, with D possibly TRBD1 on 5 matching bases. This CDR3 is 15 amino acids long. Germline V lookup: CDR1 SNHLY, CDR2 FYNNEI. V was trimmed by 1 base and J by 9 bases, leaving 16 bases between them. This chain's CDR3 is CASSEGTQGKRPQHF. CDR3 DNA sequence: TGTGCCAGCAGTGAAGGGACGCAGGGTAAGAGGCCCCAGCATTTT.

In the case of this clonotype: Since no conserved phenylalanine or tryptophan closes the CDR3, a read error is the likely cause. V and J are TRBV29-1 and TRBJ2-7; TRBD1 aligns across 7 bases. V lost 6 bases and J lost 4; bases outside the gene matches: 9. This CDR3 comprises 13 residues. Germline CDR1 and CDR2: SQVTM and ANQGSEA. In nucleotides, the CDR3 is TGCAGCGTCTCCGGGACAGTGATTTACGAGCAGTACTTA. It encodes CSVSGTVIYEQYL.

The table lists this clonotype with many counts. The chain joins TRBV12-3 or TRBV12-4 to TRBJ2-5; D not resolved. Trimming removed 7 bases from V and 2 bases from J, with 14 bases in between. CDR3 size: 14 residues. The CDR3 region has the DNA TGTGCCAGCACTCTCAGACGTTCTCAAGAGACCCAGTACTTC. This gives the protein CASTLRRSQETQYF.

This clonotype was seen a handful of times. The J gene is TRBJ1-2, the V gene TRBV20-1, with TRBD1 as a possible D gene (6 bases). The ends were cut back, 0 bases at V and 10 bases at J, with 9 bases in the middle. This CDR3 has 11 amino acids. Germline V gives CDR1 DFQATT, CDR2 SNEGSKA (reference sequence). In DNA, the CDR3 is TGCAGTGCTAGAGAGGACAGTGACTACACCTTC. Translating it yields CSAREDSDYTF.

This clonotype was seen many times. The rearrangement uses TRBV7-2 and TRBJ2-5; D unresolved. The ends were cut back, 11 bases at V and 0 bases at J, with 10 bases in the middle. CDR3 size: 12 residues. Germline V gene data show CDR1 as SGHTA and CDR2 as FQGNSA. In DNA, the CDR3 is TGTGCCTGGAGCACCGACCAAGAGACCCAGTACTTC. Protein: CAWSTDQETQYF.

This clonotype was seen repeatedly, ten times or more. The J gene is TRBJ2-1, the V gene TRBV7-2; 9 nucleotides line up with TRBD2. Trimming removed 1 base from V and 9 bases from J; junction bases left unmatched: 7. CDR1 SGHTA and CDR2 FQGNSA come from the germline V gene. CDR3 length equals 15 residues. As DNA, the CDR3 is TGTGCCAGCAGCTTAGGTGGTCTAGCGGGGACTGAGCAGTTCTTC. Translation gives CASSLGGLAGTEQFF.

The sample holds a few counts of this clonotype. The V call is TRBV14, the J call TRBJ1-1; the D is unclear. This CDR3 is built from 15 residues. CDR1 is SGHDN and CDR2 is FVKESK in the germline V gene. Between the trimmed V and J ends, which lost 0 bases and 1 base, there was a span of 9 bases. As DNA, the CDR3 is TGTGCCAGCAGCCAAGACCTGGGCTCGAACACTGAAGCTTTCTTT. This encodes CASSQDLGSNTEAFF.

This clonotype was found many times. The V call is TRBV6-2 or TRBV6-3, the J call TRBJ1-1, with a weak D call TRBD1 (5 bases). The CDR3 covers 17 residues. V gave up 6 bases and J gave up 3 bases, with 23 bases separating them. CDR1 and CDR2 from the germline V gene are MNHEY and SVGEGT. The CDR3: CASRIGAYSGVDTEAFF. The CDR3 DNA follows: TGTGCCAGCAGGATAGGGGCGTATTCTGGTGTGGACACTGAAGCTTTCTTT.

The sample holds many counts of this clonotype. The J gene is TRBJ1-4, the V gene TRBV4-2, with D perhaps TRBD1 (5 bases). CDR3 length equals 15 residues. Per the germline V gene, CDR1 is LGHNA and CDR2 is YNFKEQ. V lost 2 bases, J lost 3 bases, and 10 bases lay in between. The CDR3 region is CASSQSTGPNEKLFF. For the CDR3, the DNA is TGTGCCAGCAGCCAATCGACGGGACCTAATGAAAAACTGTTTTTT.

Ten or more counts support this clonotype. The chain joins TRBV7-2 to TRBJ2-7; TRBD1 aligns across 7 bases. The CDR3 sequence is 14 residues long. CDR1 and CDR2 from the germline V gene are SGHTA and FQGNSA. The V and J ends lost 2 bases and 0 bases, in that order; junction bases with no gene match: 1. In DNA, the CDR3 is TGTGCCAGCAGCTTATGGGACAGCTCCTACGAGCAGTACTTC. Protein sequence: CASSLWDSSYEQYF.

This clonotype has a count of ten or more. The chain links TRBV12-3 or TRBV12-4 to TRBJ2-3, with 7 bases identical to TRBD2. Trimming cost V 7 bases and J 4 bases; bases outside gene matches: 11. The CDR3 is made up of 15 amino acids. CDR3 sequence (DNA): TGTGCCAGCACCTTGGGGGGGGGGGGGTCAGATACGCAGTATTTT. Translated: CASTLGGGGSDTQYF.